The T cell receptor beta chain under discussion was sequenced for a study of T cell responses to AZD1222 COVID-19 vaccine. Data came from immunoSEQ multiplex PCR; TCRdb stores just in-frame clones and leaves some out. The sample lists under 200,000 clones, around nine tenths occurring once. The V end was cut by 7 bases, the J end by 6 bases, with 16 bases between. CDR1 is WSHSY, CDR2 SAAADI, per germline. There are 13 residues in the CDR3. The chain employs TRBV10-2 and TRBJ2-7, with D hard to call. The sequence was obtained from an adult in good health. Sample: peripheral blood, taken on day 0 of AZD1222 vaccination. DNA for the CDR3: TGCGCCAGCACCACCTCGAGAGTGCTCGAGCAGTACTTC. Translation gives CASTTSRVLEQYF.